The T cell receptor (beta chain) under discussion was sequenced for a study of regulatory T cells in long-lasting Graves disease (dated by TCRdb to the early 2020s). As for the study more broadly: Persistent Graves' disease was defined as persistently positive TSH receptor autoantibodies together with antithyroid drug treatment for over 5 years. This study used TCR sequencing and RNA sequencing of peripheral blood to compare persistent Graves' disease patients against newly diagnosed Graves' disease patients. The study was registered as a clinical trial and conducted in China. TCR sequencing covered some 13 persistent and roughly 20 newly diagnosed Graves' disease patients, some 35 samples in total. On average, persistent Graves' disease patients in the clinical cohort had been on antithyroid drugs for about 10.3 years.

V lost 0 bases and J lost 0 bases; the stretch between them is 8 bases long. Counted from cysteine to phenylalanine, this CDR3 has 15 amino acids. This entry keeps only the CDR3 DNA: 45 bases, framed from base 1. CDR1 SGHVS and CDR2 FNYEAQ are derived from the germline V gene. According to the study, the label for this sample's time point signals: persistent/refractory GD, antithyroid drugs over 5 years with positive TRAb. For both TCR sequencing and RNA sequencing, RNA was extracted from PBMCs using TRIzol. Graves' disease was diagnosed according to American Thyroid Association guidelines. The patients came from an endocrinology department in Xi'an, China. Each patient gave 7 to 9.5 milliliters of peripheral blood, collected in an EDTA anticoagulant tube. Ficoll Paque Plus density gradient separation was used to isolate PBMCs, and no further T cell sorting was performed. An Agilent 2100 Bioanalyzer and agarose gel were used to check RNA quality, while a NanoDrop 2000 measured RNA concentration.

Overall results and qualifications from the work: The study examined only peripheral blood because the primary lesion, thyroid tissue, could not be accessed. Persistent disease showed preferential use of TRBV28, TRBJ1-2 and TRBJ2-5, whereas newly diagnosed disease favored TRBV20-1 and TRBJ2-1. Patients with persistent disease shared more public clonotypes (fewer than 3,000) than newly diagnosed patients did (966). The authors noted that the small sample size was a limitation that may lower accuracy. Sequencing and analysis were limited to the TCR beta chain. Compared with newly diagnosed patients, patients with persistent Graves' disease had lower TCR Shannon entropy and fewer highly expanded clones, which suggests clonal expansion.

This clonotype was recorded a few times. Its antigen remains undetermined. No clone much larger than this one lies a single base away; base qualities are absent. The library was produced with multiplex PCR. Instrument used: Illumina HiSeq 4000. TCR beta libraries were built with iRepertoire HTBI primers and Arm-PCR amplification of CDR3 regions. Before sequencing, the PCR products underwent gel purification. Per the authors' processing: A total of under 80 TRBV and 14 TRBJ segments were identified across samples and were used for gene usage analysis of CDR3 amino acid clonotypes. COPE and FqMerger were used to merge filtered high-quality paired reads into contigs. BLAST was used to align contigs to IMGT TRBV, TRBD and TRBJ reference genes, with CDR3 defined following IMGT. Clonotypes above 0.1% frequency were classified as highly expanded clones. Repertoire diversity was measured by Shannon entropy, and V-J evenness by the Gini coefficient. Clonotypes shared by more than one individual were considered public. Using fastp trimming at Q25 and MiXCR clonotype assembly, TCRdb reanalyzed the public sequencing data and kept in-frame beta chains. Rows with one shared CDR3 protein collapse into an entry with the most common genes and DNA. Clone size and V and J calls follow TCRdb, not the original study. The sample has roughly 500,000 distinct CDR3 sequences on record, roughly 20% of them singletons. Clones ranked in the top ten supply 7% to 10% of the sample.

Material: peripheral blood mononuclear cells (PBMCs), obtained when the disease was refractory, from a patient treated with antithyroid drugs. Here the chain combines TRBV7-6 and TRBJ1-1, and TRBD1 may be the D gene, going by 5 matching bases. The receptor's source is a female donor with Graves disease. The sequence in DNA is TGTGCCAGCAGCTTAGCAGGGGAGTTGAACACTGAAGCTTTCTTT. Its translation is CASSLAGELNTEAFF.